This T cell receptor beta chain comes out of a study of cytomegalovirus exposure and HLA in healthy donors. Overall study: Most genotyped donors, 81% of 398, had Caucasian-associated genetic ancestry. Regarding the study as a whole: Reports indicated that the classifier achieved high specificity and sensitivity in diagnosing cytomegalovirus status.

A remark on this clone: What it binds is not known.

V gave up 7 bases and J gave up 1 base; unmatched junction bases: 10. CDR1 is SGHNT, CDR2 YENEEA, per germline. The CDR3 has 16 residues. The PCR used 60 Vbeta and 13 Jbeta primers. The method was immunoSEQ multiplex PCR; TCRdb's version includes in-frame clones alone and lacks a portion of them. The sample lists roughly 190,000 clones, 79% occurring once. This clonotype was obtained from a woman between 50 and 59 years old in good health and CMV-seronegative. Sequencing was done on a sample of PBMCs. The V call is TRBV11-3, the J call TRBJ1-1; TRBD1 matches 9 bases. CDR3 residues: CASNPGTGQGNTEAFF. CDR3 sequence (DNA): TGTGCCAGCAACCCCGGGACAGGGCAAGGGAACACTGAAGCTTTCTTT.